Included here is one T cell receptor (beta chain) sequence, with context. Assay used: immunoSEQ multiplex PCR; TCRdb lists only in-frame clones, some missing. The sample includes 200,000 to 250,000 clones, around 90% of them seen just once. Cohort assignment relied on participant-reported clinical history. This sample was included in a study of blood T cell repertoires in COVID-19. Across the whole study: Acute and convalescent COVID-19 specimens originated in the United States, Italy and Spain. The analysed material was cDNA or gDNA that came from T cells, B-cell-depleted T cells, or PBMCs.

Looked up from germline, CDR1 is SGHVS and CDR2 is FQNEAQ. V was cut by 5 bases and J by 3 bases, with 14 bases left in between. This CDR3 spans 14 amino acids. Sequenced sample: PBMCs or T cells enriched from blood (not recorded which). This receptor was identified in a man younger than 45 who had been exposed to COVID-19. The chain combines TRBV7-8 with TRBJ2-7; no reliable D call. CDR3 DNA sequence: TGTGCCAGCAGCCCCGTGTACAGAGACTACGAGCAGTACTTC. This gives the protein CASSPVYRDYEQYF. Using reference TRBV7-8 and TRBJ2-7 for the parts outside the CDR3, the full variable domain is GAGVSQSPRYKVAKRGQDVALRCDPISGHVSLFWYQQALGQGPEFLTYFQNEAQLDKSGLPSDRFFAERPEGSVSTLKIQRTQQEDSAVYLCASSPVYRDYEQYFGPGTRLTVT.